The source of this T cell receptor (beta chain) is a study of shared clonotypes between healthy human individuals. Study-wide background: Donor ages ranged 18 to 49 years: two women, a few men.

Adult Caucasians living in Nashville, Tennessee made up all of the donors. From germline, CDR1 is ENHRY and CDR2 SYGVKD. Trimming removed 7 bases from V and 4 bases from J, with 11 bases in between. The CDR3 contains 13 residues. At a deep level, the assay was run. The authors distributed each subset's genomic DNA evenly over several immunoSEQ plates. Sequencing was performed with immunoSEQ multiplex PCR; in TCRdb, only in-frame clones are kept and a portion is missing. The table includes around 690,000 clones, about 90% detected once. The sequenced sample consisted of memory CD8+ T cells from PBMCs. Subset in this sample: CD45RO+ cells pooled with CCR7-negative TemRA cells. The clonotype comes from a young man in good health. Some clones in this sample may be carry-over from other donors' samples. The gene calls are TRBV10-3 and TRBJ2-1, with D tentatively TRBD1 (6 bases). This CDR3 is CAITDRIYNEQFF. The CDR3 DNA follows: TGTGCCATCACAGACAGGATTTACAATGAGCAGTTCTTC.